The 21 T cell receptor beta chains reported below all come from one sample, sequenced in a study of blood T cell repertoires in COVID-19. Method: immunoSEQ multiplex PCR; TCRdb's copy keeps in-frame clones and lacks some. The sample has some 360,000 clones, roughly nine tenths seen once. Sequenced sample: peripheral blood. The origin of the receptors is a woman aged 55-70 years with COVID-19, enrolled during active disease.

The J gene is TRBJ1-2, the V gene TRBV6-5; TRBD1 matches at 9 bases. Germline loops: CDR1 MNHEY, CDR2 SVGAGI. Trimming at V came to 5 bases and at J to 4 bases, leaving 2 bases not matched to a gene. There are 13 residues in the CDR3. CDR3 nucleotide sequence: TGTGCCAGCAGTCGACAGGGGGTCTATGGCTACACCTTC. This gives the protein CASSRQGVYGYTF.

The CDR3 nucleotides are TGTGCCATCAGTCCTACTAGTCCTGAGGGAGATACGCAGTATTTT. As protein: CAISPTSPEGDTQYF. The chain joins TRBV10-3 to TRBJ2-3, with D possibly TRBD2 on 5 matching bases. Trimming took off 5 bases at V and 5 bases at J, with 17 bases between the two ends. The CDR3 is made up of 15 amino acids. Germline V gene lookup returns CDR1 ENHRY and CDR2 SYGVKD.

This chain joins TRBV2 and TRBJ1-1, with D uncertain. Trimming shortened V by 3 bases and J by 4 bases, and 6 bases separated the two germline ends. Germline V gene data show CDR1 as SNHLY and CDR2 as FYNNEI. CDR3 size: 12 residues. CDR3 coding DNA: TGTGCCAGCAGTGACCCCGGCACTGAAGCTTTCTTT. Protein sequence: CASSDPGTEAFF.

In its sample, this clone was seen a few times. The gene calls are TRBV27 and TRBJ2-7; 8 bases fit TRBD1. This CDR3 region has 15 residues. Trimming removed 7 bases from V and 2 bases from J; junction bases left unmatched: 10. Germline assignment: CDR1 MNHEY and CDR2 SMNVEV (reference sequence). CDR3 nucleotide sequence: TGTGCCAGCATGGGGGTCCGGGACAGGACCTACGAGCAGTACTTC. It specifies CASMGVRDRTYEQYF.

Only a few counts were recorded for this clone. This chain links TRBV11-2 with TRBJ1-2; the match to TRBD1 covers 9 bases. V trimming: 4 bases; J trimming: 13 bases; junction bases outside the gene matches: 7. CDR1 SGHAT and CDR2 FQNNGV come from the germline V gene. The CDR3 runs to 12 residues. Here the CDR3 DNA reads TGTGCCAGCAGCTCGGGACAGGGAAAAATCACCTTC. Protein product: CASSSGQGKITF.

V usage is TRBV9 and J usage is TRBJ2-5; D call uncertain. This CDR3 comprises 15 residues. V was cut by 4 bases and J by 5 bases, with 18 bases left in between. The germline V gene encodes CDR1 SGDLS and CDR2 YYNGEE. The CDR3 DNA is TGTGCCAGCAGCCCTCTTCCCACTAAACACGAGACCCAGTACTTC. It yields the protein CASSPLPTKHETQYF.

The chain employs TRBV28 and TRBJ1-2; no definite D call. Germline lookup yields CDR1 MDHEN and CDR2 SYDVKM. The V gene lost 2 bases and the J gene lost 4 bases, with 8 bases spanning the gap. This CDR3 is 13 amino acids long. Here the CDR3 DNA reads TGTGCCAGCAGTTTACCCGGAGGCTATGGCTACACCTTC. This encodes CASSLPGGYGYTF.

The chain uses TRBV6-6 and TRBJ1-6; D unclear. This CDR3 is built from 15 residues. CDR1 is MNHNY, CDR2 SVGAGI, per germline (reference sequence). V dropped 6 bases and J dropped 8 bases, with 17 bases sitting between them. CDR3 amino acids: CASREPGGSDSPLHF. CDR3 coding DNA: TGTGCCAGCAGGGAGCCGGGAGGGAGCGATTCACCCCTCCACTTT.

This chain joins TRBV9 and TRBJ2-2; TRBD2 aligns across 11 bases. This CDR3 is built from 19 residues. Germline CDR1 SGDLS, CDR2 YYNGEE. The J segment lost 6 bases and the V segment lost 0 bases, leaving 13 bases of the junction unmatched. The CDR3 loop reads CASSVAFASGGTLAGELFF. In DNA, the CDR3 is TGTGCCAGCAGCGTAGCTTTCGCTAGCGGGGGGACCCTTGCCGGGGAGCTGTTTTTT.

The chain joins TRBV27 to TRBJ2-7, with D unclear. There are 14 residues in the CDR3. Germline CDR1 reads MNHEY; CDR2 reads SMNVEV (reference sequence). V lost 2 bases, J lost 3 bases, and 11 bases lay in between. The CDR3 protein is CASSLRGSFYEQYF. In DNA form, the CDR3 reads TGTGCCAGCAGTTTAAGAGGATCTTTCTACGAGCAGTACTTC.

This sequence joins TRBV14 and TRBJ1-1, with a tentative D call TRBD1 (6 bases). The germline V gene encodes CDR1 SGHDN and CDR2 FVKESK. The CDR3 sequence is 14 residues long. The V gene lost 0 bases and the J gene lost 5 bases, with 10 bases spanning the gap. Here the CDR3 DNA reads TGTGCCAGCAGCCAAGAATGGCAGGGGACTGAAGCTTTCTTT. Translated: CASSQEWQGTEAFF.

V is TRBV12-3 or TRBV12-4 and J is TRBJ1-2, with D unclear. This CDR3 has 12 residues. Trimming pared 1 base from V and 5 bases from J, leaving 5 bases between. The CDR3 region has the DNA TGTGCCAGCAGTTTAGATCAGTATGGCTACACCTTC. It is translated as CASSLDQYGYTF.

This chain joins TRBV9 and TRBJ1-1; unclear D gene. Deletions cut 4 bases from V and 1 base from J, with 8 bases between. The germline V gene has CDR1 SGDLS and CDR2 YYNGEE. The CDR3 extends over 13 amino acids. The DNA of the CDR3 is TGTGCCAGCAGCCCCCGTCCGAACACTGAAGCTTTCTTT. It is translated as CASSPRPNTEAFF. Together with reference TRBV9 and TRBJ1-1, the CDR3 gives the full variable domain: DSGVTQTPKHLITATGQRVTLRCSPRSGDLSVYWYQQSLDQGLQFLIQYYNGEERAKGNILERFSAQQFPDLHSELNLSSLELGDSALYFCASSPRPNTEAFFGQGTRLTVV.

The CDR3 sequence is CASSLVPGSYEQYF. The DNA of the CDR3 is TGTGCCAGCAGCTTGGTGCCGGGGTCCTACGAGCAGTACTTC. This chain connects TRBV5-6 to TRBJ2-7, with D perhaps TRBD2 (5 bases). This CDR3 comprises 14 residues. The V gene lost 0 bases and the J gene lost 1 base, with 8 bases spanning the gap. Germline CDR1 SGHDT, CDR2 YYEEEE.

The chain recombines TRBV3-1 (or the pseudogene TRBV3-2) with TRBJ2-1, with 8 bases matching TRBD2. This CDR3 is 16 amino acids long. CDR1 and CDR2 from the germline V gene are LGHDT and YNNKEL (reference sequence). J gave up 3 bases and V 0 bases, and 4 bases lay outside the gene matches. This CDR3 reads CASSQERRGVYNEQFF. The CDR3 nucleotides are TGTGCCAGCAGCCAAGAAAGGCGGGGGGTCTACAATGAGCAGTTCTTC.

This sequence joins TRBV10-3 and TRBJ1-1; D may be TRBD1 (5 bases). The CDR3 is 15 residues long. Germline V CDR1 and CDR2: ENHRY, SYGVKD. Trimming removed 0 bases at V and 3 bases at J, with 11 bases between. The CDR3 bases are TGTGCCATCAGTGAGTCTCAGGGAGGGTACACTGAAGCTTTCTTT. It yields the protein CAISESQGGYTEAFF.

This chain uses TRBV4-1 with TRBJ1-3; 8 bases line up with TRBD1. The J segment lost 2 bases and the V segment lost 0 bases, leaving 6 bases of the junction unmatched. The CDR3 runs to 17 residues. Looked up from germline, CDR1 is MGHRA and CDR2 is YSYEKL. The CDR3 nucleotides read TGCGCCAGCAGCCAAGAGGGAACGACAGGGGCTGGAAACACCATATATTTT. Translated: CASSQEGTTGAGNTIYF.

Worth noting for this clone: Within the sample, other DNA sequences also encode this same CDR3. The gene calls are TRBV18 and TRBJ1-2; D gene uncertain. CDR1 is KGHSH, CDR2 LQKENI, per germline. The CDR3 runs 14 residues. V dropped 1 base and J dropped 2 bases, with 8 bases sitting between them. The CDR3, as DNA: TGTGCCAGCTCACCACAGGCGGAGAACTATGGCTACACCTTC. Protein product: CASSPQAENYGYTF.

The CDR3 loop is CASSSRQSIAGAGETQYF. CDR3 bases: TGCGCCAGCAGCTCCAGACAGAGTATAGCGGGAGCCGGAGAGACCCAGTACTTC. The chain is built from TRBV5-1 and TRBJ2-5, with 9 bases lining up with TRBD2. Germline CDR1 SGHRS, CDR2 YFSETQ. The CDR3 sequence is 18 residues long. V shed 3 bases, J shed 4 bases, and the junction held 16 bases outside the gene matches.

The chain is built from TRBV6-5 and TRBJ2-1; D gene unclear. Trimming removed 6 bases from V and 10 bases from J, with 16 bases in between. The germline gives CDR1 MNHEY, CDR2 SVGAGI. The CDR3 length is 13 residues. The CDR3 coding sequence is TGTGCCAGCAGGAGGATCGGCAACGCGGAGCAGTTCTTC. This gives the protein CASRRIGNAEQFF.

The chain employs TRBV7-8 and TRBJ2-7; 7 bases map to TRBD1. The CDR3 loop spans 13 amino acids. Germline CDR1 and CDR2: SGHVS and FQNEAQ. With V trimmed by 1 base and J by 3 bases, 0 bases remained unmatched. The CDR3 DNA sequence: TGTGCCAGCAGCTTAGGGGACAGCTACGAGCAGTACTTC. This codes for CASSLGDSYEQYF. The full variable domain, its missing parts supplied by reference TRBV7-8 and TRBJ2-7, is GAGVSQSPRYKVAKRGQDVALRCDPISGHVSLFWYQQALGQGPEFLTYFQNEAQLDKSGLPSDRFFAERPEGSVSTLKIQRTQQEDSAVYLCASSLGDSYEQYFGPGTRLTVT.